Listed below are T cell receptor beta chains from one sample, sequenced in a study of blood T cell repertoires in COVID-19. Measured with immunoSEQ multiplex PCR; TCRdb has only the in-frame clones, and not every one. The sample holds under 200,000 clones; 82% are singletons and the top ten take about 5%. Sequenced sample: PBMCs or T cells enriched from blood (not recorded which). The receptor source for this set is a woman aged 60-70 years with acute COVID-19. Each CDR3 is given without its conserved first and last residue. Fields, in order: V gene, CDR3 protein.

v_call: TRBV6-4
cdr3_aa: ATPVLCAYCNQPQH

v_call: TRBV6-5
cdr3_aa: ASSPEIGELF

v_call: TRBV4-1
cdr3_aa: AGSQGRARGSYNEQF

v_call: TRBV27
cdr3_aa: ASSFGDRDSGQPQH

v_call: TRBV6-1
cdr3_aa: ASSDSFGSGVEQY

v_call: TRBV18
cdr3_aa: ASSPTGGTGVLLGYT

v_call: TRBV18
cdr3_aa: ASSSRDRGWSSYNEQF

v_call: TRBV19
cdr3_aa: ASGKREENIQY

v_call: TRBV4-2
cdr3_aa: ASSLPPAGTSGGDEQF

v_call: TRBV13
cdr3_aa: ASSLGHSNYGYT

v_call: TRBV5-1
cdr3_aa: ASSFSGGTDTQY

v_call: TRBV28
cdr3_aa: ASSLDRGLVRAF

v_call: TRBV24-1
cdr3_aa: ATGEAGTSTDTQY

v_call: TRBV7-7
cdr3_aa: ASSSGLAGGTQETQY

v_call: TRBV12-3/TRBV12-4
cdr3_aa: ASTTEAHEQF

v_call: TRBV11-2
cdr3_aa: ASSLGIAGGMSEQF

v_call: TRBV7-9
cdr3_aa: ASSHPLWTRAF

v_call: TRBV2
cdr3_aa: ASTGGGRQPQH

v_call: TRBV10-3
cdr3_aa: ATQALRNTIY

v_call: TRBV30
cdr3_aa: AWRDTYGYT

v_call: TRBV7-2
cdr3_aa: ASSLARLALNEQF

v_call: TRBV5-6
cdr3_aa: ATSGRGLGETQY

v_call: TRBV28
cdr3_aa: ASTEAQGFTEAF

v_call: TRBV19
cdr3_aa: ASSMFRQATGELF

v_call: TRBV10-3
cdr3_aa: AISAGQTNANQPQH

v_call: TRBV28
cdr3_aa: ASSLSAGTYGYT

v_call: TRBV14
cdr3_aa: ASSRTVPGELF

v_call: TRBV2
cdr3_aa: ASSPTSNTEAF

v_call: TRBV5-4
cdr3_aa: ASSPGSGGKTDTQY

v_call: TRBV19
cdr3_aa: ASSGGTSAAYEQY

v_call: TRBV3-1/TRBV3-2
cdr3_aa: ASSVGQAGELF

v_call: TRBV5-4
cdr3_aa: ASSHPRAGSTDTQY

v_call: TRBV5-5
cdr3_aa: ASSPGDVKGDGYT

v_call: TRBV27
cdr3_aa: ASRTSGSNEQF

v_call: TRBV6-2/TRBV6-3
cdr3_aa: ASSLALGGGQETQY

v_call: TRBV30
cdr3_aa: AWKRQGARTEAF

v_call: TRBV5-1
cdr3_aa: ASSGLQGNYGYT

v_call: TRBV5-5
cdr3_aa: ASSLSGQINNSPLH

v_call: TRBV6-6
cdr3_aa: ATCGTGVGSPLH

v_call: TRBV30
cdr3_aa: AWSAGGTGGGYT

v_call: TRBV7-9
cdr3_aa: ASSSGGSGTGYNEQF

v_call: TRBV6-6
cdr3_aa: ASSIAGGPSYEQY

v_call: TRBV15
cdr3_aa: ATSIAGGRITDTQY

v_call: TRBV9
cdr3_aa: ASSEEGDTQY

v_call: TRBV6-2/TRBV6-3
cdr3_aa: ASSYTTGRGQPQH

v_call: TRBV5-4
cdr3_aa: ASSLGLAPFNYGYT

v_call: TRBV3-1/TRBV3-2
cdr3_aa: ASSPRGATTEAF

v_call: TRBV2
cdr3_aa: ASIPLALGAVRSSYEQY

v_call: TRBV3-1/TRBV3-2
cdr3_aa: ASSPGGTVEDTQY

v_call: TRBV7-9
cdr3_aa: ASSASGVSYEQY

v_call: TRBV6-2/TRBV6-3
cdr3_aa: ASSLASGSNTGELF

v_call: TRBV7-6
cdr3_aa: ASSLGQGLSNQPQH

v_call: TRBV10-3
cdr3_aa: ATVDRKSYEQY

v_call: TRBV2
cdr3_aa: ASRTSGIYTGELF